Listed here is a single T cell receptor beta chain. Its antigen is currently unknown. Using viral peptide pools, the ViraFEST assay grew out antigen-specific CD4+ T cells prior to sequencing. Isolating CD4+ T cells followed approximately ten days of culture. BNT162b2 vaccine or mRNA-1273 vaccine was given to participants in two doses. None of these healthy vaccinees had been infected with SARS-CoV-2 before vaccination. The data were obtained in a study of vaccination effects on CD4 cells after COVID-19. The table came from immunoSEQ multiplex PCR; TCRdb's copy has only in-frame clones and leaves some out. Of around 67,000 clones detected, about 81% appear once; the ten largest clones hold approximately 1.3%. From germline, CDR1 is SGHRS and CDR2 YFSETQ. Trimming took off 3 bases at V and 3 bases at J, with 10 bases between the two ends. The CDR3 is 15 amino acids. General study findings and limits: Late post-vaccination samples showed marked contraction of infection- and vaccine-induced clones.

The TCR comes from a human donor who received a COVID-19 vaccine. The sample here was CD4+ T cells from PBMCs cultured with HCoV-229E spike peptides, taken after COVID-19 vaccination. V is TRBV5-1 and J is TRBJ1-6; D gene uncertain. The CDR3 coding sequence is TGCGCCAGCAGCTATGACACCTTCTATAATTCACCCCTCCACTTT. Translated, it gives CASSYDTFYNSPLHF.